This entry is about one T cell receptor beta chain. What it binds is not known. Germline V gives CDR1 LNHDA, CDR2 SQIVND (reference sequence). CDR3 length: 12 amino acids. Trimming took off 5 bases at V and 7 bases at J, with 11 bases between the two ends. This sample stems from a study of graft-versus-host responses after intestinal transplantation. Study-wide findings and caveats: GvH clones were found in recipient marrow; some appeared first in ileum or blood.

The assay was immunoSEQ multiplex PCR, and TCRdb's table has in-frame clones only and misses some. The table lists 40,000 or so clones, over 85% of them singletons. The V call is TRBV19, the J call TRBJ1-1, with D maybe TRBD1 (5 bases). The material sequenced was PBMCs, taken 16 days after intestinal transplant. The clonotype was recovered from a human patient who received an intestinal transplant, so some T cells may come from the graft donor. The CDR3 DNA is TGTGCCAGTAGTGTGGGGCTAAGTGAAGCTTTCTTT. This codes for CASSVGLSEAFF.